This T cell receptor beta chain is drawn from a study of blood T cell repertoires in COVID-19. On the study more broadly: Researchers got acute and convalescent COVID-19 samples from the United States, Italy and Spain. In each case, the material was cDNA or gDNA derived from T cells, B-cell-depleted T cells, or PBMCs.

Germline V CDR1 and CDR2: LGHDT, YNNKEL (reference sequence). The CDR3 sequence is 16 residues long. V gave up 1 base and J gave up 7 bases; unmatched junction bases: 10. In the authors' workflow: Estimation of nucleated cell counts was performed using reference gene primer amplification. Profiling relied on immunoSEQ multiplex PCR, and the TCRdb table lists in-frame clones only, not all of them. V, J and clone size are those of that table, while D and trimming were read from the DNA. This table holds 25,000 to 30,000 clones, around 88% found once. The chain employs TRBV3-1 (or the pseudogene TRBV3-2) and TRBJ1-2, with 9 bases lining up with TRBD1. The sample consisted of peripheral blood. The clonotype was recovered from a human donor in a cohort sampled during active COVID-19. CDR3 sequence: CASSQGETGGASGYTF. The CDR3 nucleotides read TGTGCCAGCAGCCAAGGAGAAACAGGGGGCGCGAGTGGCTACACCTTC.